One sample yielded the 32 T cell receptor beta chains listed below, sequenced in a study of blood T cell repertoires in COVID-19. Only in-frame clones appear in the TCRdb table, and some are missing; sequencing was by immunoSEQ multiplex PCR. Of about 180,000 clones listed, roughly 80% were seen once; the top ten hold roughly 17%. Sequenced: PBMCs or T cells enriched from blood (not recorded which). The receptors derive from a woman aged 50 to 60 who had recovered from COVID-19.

This chain's CDR3 is CASSAHSGTDTQYF. CDR3 nucleotides: TGTGCCAGCAGTGCCCATTCCGGGACAGATACGCAGTATTTT. The V and J genes are TRBV6-2 or TRBV6-3 and TRBJ2-3; D gene unclear. The CDR3 consists of 14 residues. CDR1 is MNHEY and CDR2 is SVGEGT in the germline V gene. V was shortened by 5 bases and J by 3 bases, with 12 bases between the two germline ends.

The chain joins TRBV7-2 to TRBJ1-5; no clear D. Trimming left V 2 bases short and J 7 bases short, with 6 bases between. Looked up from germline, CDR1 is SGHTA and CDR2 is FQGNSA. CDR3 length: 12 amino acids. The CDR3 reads CASSLQSQPQHF. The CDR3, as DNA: TGTGCCAGCAGCTTACAGTCCCAGCCCCAGCATTTT.

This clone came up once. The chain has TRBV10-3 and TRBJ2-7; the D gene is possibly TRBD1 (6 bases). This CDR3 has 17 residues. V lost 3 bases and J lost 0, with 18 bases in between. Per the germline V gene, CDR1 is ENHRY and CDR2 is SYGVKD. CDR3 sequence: CAISERKPGHSSYEQYF. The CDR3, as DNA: TGTGCCATCAGTGAAAGGAAGCCGGGACACAGCTCCTACGAGCAGTACTTC.

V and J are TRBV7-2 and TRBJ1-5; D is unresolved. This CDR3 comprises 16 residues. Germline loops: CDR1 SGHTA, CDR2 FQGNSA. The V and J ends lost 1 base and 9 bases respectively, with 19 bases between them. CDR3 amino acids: CASSLDPAVGLSPQHF. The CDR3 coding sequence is TGTGCCAGCAGCTTAGACCCCGCGGTCGGTCTCTCGCCCCAGCATTTT.

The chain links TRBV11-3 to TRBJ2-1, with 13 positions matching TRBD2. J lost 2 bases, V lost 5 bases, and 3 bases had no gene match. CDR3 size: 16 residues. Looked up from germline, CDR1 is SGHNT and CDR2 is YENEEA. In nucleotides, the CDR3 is TGTGCCAGCAGCCCCACTAGCGGGAGGGCCTACAATGAGCAGTTCTTC. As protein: CASSPTSGRAYNEQFF.

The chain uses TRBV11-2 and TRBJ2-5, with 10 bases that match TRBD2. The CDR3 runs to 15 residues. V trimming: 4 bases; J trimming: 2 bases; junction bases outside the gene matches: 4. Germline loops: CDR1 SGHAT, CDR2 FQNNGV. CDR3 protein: CASSYGTSVQETQYF. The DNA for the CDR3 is TGTGCCAGCAGCTACGGGACTAGCGTACAAGAGACCCAGTACTTC.

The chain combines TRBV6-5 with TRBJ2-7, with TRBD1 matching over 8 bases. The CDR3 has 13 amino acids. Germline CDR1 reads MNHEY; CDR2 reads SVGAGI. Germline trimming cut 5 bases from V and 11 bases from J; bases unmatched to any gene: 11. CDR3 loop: CASSPRQGPSEYF. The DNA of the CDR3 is TGTGCCAGCAGTCCCCGACAGGGGCCTAGTGAGTACTTC.

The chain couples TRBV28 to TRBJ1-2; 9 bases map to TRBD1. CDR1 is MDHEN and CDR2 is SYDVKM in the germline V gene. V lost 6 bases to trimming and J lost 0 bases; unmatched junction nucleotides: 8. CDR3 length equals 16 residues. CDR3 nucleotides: TGTGCCAGCAGGCATACAGGGGGCGCCGCTAACTATGGCTACACCTTC. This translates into CASRHTGGAANYGYTF.

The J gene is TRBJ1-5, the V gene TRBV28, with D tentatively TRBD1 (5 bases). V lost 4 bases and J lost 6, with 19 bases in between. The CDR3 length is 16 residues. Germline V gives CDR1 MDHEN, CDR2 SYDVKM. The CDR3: CASSWGRNADVQPQHF. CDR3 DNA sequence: TGTGCCAGCAGTTGGGGCAGAAACGCGGACGTTCAGCCCCAGCATTTT.

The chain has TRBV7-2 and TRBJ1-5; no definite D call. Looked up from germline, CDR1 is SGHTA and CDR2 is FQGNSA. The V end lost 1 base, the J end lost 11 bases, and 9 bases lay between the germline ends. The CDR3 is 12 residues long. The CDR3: CASSLVYGTQHF. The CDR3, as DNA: TGTGCCAGCAGCTTAGTGTACGGGACCCAGCATTTT.

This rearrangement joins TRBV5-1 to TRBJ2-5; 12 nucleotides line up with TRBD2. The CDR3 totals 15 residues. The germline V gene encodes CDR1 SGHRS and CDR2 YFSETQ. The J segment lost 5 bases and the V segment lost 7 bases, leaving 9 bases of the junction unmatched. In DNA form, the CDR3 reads TGCGCCAGCGCCATTACCACTAGCGGGAGGGAGACCCAGTACTTC. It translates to CASAITTSGRETQYF.

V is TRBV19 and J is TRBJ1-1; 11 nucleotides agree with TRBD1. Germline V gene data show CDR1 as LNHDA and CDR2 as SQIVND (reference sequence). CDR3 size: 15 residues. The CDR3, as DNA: TGTGCTACTCACAGGGACAGGGGGAGGAACACTGAAGCTTTCTTT. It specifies CATHRDRGRNTEAFF.

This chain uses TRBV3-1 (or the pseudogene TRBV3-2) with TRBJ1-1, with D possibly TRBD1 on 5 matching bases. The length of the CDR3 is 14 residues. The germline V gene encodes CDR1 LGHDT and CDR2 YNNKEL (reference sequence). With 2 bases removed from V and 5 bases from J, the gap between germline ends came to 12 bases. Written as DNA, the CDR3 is TGTGCCAGCAGCCAACTACAGGTGGTAACTGAAGCTTTCTTT. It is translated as CASSQLQVVTEAFF.

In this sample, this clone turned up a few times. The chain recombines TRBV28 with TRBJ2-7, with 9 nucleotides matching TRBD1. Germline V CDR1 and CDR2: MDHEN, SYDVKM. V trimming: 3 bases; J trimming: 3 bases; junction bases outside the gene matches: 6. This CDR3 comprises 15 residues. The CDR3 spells CASSFTGQGNYEQYF. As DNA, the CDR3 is TGTGCCAGCAGTTTTACTGGACAGGGGAACTACGAGCAGTACTTC.

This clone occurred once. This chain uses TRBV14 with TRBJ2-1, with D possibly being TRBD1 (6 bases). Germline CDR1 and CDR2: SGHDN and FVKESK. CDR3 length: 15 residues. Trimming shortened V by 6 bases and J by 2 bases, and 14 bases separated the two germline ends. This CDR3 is CASRAGQTAYNEQFF. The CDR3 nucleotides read TGTGCCAGCAGGGCCGGACAGACAGCCTACAATGAGCAGTTCTTC. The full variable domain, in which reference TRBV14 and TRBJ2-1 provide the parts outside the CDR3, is EAGVTQFPSHSVIEKGQTVTLRCDPISGHDNLYWYRRVMGKEIKFLLHFVKESKQDESGMPNNRFLAERTGGTYSTLKVQPAELEDSGVYFCASRAGQTAYNEQFFGPGTRLTVL.

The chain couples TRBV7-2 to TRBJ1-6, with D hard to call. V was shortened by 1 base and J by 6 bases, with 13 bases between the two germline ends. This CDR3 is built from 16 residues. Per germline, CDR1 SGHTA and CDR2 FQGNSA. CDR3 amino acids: CASSLGRYFGNSPLHF. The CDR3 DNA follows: TGTGCCAGCAGCTTAGGAAGATATTTCGGTAATTCACCCCTCCACTTT.

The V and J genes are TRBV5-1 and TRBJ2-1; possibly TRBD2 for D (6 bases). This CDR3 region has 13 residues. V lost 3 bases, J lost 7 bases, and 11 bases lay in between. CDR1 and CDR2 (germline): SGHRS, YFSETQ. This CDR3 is CASSSTRGNEQFF. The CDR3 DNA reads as TGCGCCAGCAGCTCGACTCGGGGGAATGAGCAGTTCTTC.

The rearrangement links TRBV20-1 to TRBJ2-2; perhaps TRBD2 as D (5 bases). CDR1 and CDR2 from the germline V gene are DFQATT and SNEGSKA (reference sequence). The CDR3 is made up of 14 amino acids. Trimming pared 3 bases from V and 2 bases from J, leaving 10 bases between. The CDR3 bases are TGCAGTGCTAGTACTCGGGGAAACACCGGGGAGCTGTTTTTT. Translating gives CSASTRGNTGELFF.

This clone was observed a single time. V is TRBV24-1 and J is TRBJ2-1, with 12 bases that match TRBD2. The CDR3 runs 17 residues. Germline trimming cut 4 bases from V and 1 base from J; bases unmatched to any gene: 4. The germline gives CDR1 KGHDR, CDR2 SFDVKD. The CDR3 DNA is TGTGCCACCAGTGAGCGGGGACTAGCGGGTTCCTACAATGAGCAGTTCTTC. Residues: CATSERGLAGSYNEQFF.

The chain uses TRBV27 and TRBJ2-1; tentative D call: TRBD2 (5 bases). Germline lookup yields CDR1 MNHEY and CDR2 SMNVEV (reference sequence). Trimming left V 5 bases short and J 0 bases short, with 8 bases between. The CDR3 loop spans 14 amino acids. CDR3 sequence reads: CASSRGSSYNEQFF. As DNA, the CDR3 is TGTGCCAGCAGTAGAGGGAGCTCCTACAATGAGCAGTTCTTC.

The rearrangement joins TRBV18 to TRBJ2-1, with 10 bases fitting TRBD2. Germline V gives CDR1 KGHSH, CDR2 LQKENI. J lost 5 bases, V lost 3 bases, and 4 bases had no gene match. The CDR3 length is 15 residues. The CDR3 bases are TGTGCCAGCTCACCCGGGACTAGCGTAAACAATGAGCAGTTCTTC. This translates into CASSPGTSVNNEQFF. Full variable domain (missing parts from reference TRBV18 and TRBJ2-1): NAGVMQNPRHLVRRRGQEARLRCSPMKGHSHVYWYRQLPEEGLKFMVYLQKENIIDESGMPKERFSAEFPKEGPSILRIQQVVRGDSAAYFCASSPGTSVNNEQFFGPGTRLTVL.

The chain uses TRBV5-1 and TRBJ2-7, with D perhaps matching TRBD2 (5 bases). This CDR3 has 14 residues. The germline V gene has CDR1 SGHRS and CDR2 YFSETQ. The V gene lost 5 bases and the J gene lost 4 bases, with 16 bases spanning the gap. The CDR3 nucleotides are TGCGCCAGCAGTCAGCTAGCCAATAGGTACGAGCAGTACTTC. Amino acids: CASSQLANRYEQYF.

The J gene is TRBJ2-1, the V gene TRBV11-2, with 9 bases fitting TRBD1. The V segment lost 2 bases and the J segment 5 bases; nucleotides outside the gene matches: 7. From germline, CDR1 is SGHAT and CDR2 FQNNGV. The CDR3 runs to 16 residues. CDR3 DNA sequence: TGTGCCAGCAGCTTACTCTGGGACAGGGAGAACAATGAGCAGTTCTTC. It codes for CASSLLWDRENNEQFF.

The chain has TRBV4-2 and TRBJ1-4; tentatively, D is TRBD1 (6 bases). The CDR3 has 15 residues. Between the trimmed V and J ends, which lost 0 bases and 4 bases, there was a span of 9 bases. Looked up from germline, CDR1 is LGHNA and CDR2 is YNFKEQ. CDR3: CASSQEARGNEKLFF. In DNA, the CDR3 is TGTGCCAGCAGCCAAGAGGCCAGGGGTAATGAAAAACTGTTTTTT.

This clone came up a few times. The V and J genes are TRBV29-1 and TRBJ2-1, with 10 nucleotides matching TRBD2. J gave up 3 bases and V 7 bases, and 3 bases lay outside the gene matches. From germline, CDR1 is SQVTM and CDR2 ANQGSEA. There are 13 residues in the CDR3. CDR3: CSGTSGYYNEQFF. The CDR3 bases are TGCAGCGGGACTAGCGGATACTACAATGAGCAGTTCTTC.

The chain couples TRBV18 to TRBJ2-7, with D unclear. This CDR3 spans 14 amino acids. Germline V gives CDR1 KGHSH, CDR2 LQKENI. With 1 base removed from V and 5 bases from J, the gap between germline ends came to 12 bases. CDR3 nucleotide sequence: TGTGCCAGCTCACCACAAGAGAATCACCACGAGCAGTACTTC. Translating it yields CASSPQENHHEQYF.

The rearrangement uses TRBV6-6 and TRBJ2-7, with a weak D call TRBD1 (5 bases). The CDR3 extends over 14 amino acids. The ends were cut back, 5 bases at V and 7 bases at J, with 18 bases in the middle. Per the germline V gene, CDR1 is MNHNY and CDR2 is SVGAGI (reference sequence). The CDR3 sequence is CASSGASVGGEQYF. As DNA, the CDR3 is TGTGCCAGCAGTGGGGCCTCTGTGGGTGGAGAGCAGTACTTC.

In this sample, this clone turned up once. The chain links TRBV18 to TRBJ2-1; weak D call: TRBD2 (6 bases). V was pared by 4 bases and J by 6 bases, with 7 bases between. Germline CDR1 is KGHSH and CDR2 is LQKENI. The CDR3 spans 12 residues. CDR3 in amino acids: CASSRDSNEQFF. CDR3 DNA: TGTGCCAGCTCACGGGACTCCAATGAGCAGTTCTTC.

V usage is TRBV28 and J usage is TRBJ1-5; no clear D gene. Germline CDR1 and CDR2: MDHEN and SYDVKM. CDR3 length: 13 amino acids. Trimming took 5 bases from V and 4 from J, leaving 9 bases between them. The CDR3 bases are TGTGCCAGCAGTGTGACACTTAATCAGCCCCAGCATTTT. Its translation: CASSVTLNQPQHF.

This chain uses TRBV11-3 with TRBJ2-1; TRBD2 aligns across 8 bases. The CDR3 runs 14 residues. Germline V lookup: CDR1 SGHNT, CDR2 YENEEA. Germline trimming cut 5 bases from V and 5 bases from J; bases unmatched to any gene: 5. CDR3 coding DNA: TGTGCCAGCAGCCCTAGCGGGCCCAACAATGAGCAGTTCTTC. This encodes CASSPSGPNNEQFF. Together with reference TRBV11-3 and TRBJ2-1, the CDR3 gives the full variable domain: EAGVVQSPRYKIIEKKQPVAFWCNPISGHNTLYWYLQNLGQGPELLIRYENEEAVDDSQLPKDRFSAERLKGVDSTLKIQPAELGDSAVYLCASSPSGPNNEQFFGPGTRLTVL.

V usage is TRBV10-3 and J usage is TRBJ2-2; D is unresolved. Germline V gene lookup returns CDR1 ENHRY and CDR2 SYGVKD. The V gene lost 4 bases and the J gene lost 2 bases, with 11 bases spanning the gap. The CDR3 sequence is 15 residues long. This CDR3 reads CAISVGRANTGELFF. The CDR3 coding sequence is TGTGCCATCAGTGTGGGCAGAGCTAACACCGGGGAGCTGTTTTTT.

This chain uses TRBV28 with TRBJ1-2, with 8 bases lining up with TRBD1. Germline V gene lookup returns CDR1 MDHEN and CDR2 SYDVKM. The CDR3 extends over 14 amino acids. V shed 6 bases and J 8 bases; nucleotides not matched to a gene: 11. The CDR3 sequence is CASSPGTGSGGYTF. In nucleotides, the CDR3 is TGTGCCAGCAGCCCAGGGACAGGATCGGGCGGCTACACCTTC.